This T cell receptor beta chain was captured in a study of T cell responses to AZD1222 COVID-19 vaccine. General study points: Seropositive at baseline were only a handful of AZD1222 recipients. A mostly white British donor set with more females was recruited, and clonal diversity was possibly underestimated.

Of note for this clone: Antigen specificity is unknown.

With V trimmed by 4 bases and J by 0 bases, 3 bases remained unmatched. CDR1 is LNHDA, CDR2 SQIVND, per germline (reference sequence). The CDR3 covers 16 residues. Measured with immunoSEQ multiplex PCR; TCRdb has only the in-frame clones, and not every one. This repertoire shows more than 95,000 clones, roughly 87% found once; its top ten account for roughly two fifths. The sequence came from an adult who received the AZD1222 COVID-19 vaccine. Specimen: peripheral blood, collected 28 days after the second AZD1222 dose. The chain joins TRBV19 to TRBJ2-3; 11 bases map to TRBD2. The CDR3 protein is CASSTLAGGSTDTQYF. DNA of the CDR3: TGTGCCAGTAGTACCCTAGCGGGAGGAAGCACAGATACGCAGTATTTT.